Following are 31 T cell receptor beta chains from one sample sequenced in a study of vaccination and CD4 T cells after COVID-19. With the Oncomine TCR Beta short-read assay, DNA from cultured CD4+ T cells was sequenced. TCRdb reanalysed the PCR reads using MiXCR and keeps one entry per CDR3 protein. The data contain approximately 17,000 distinct CDR3 sequences, around half of them singletons. Indicated treatment: approximately nine-day PBMC culture with coronavirus spike peptide pools or control peptides (ViraFEST assay). The antigens these receptors bind are not known. Sample: CD4+ T cells from blood, cultured in vitro, taken before SARS-CoV-2 vaccination. The receptor source for this set is a human donor who had recovered from COVID-19.

DNA of the CDR3: TGTGCCATCAGTGGAGGTCTCAACACAGATACGCAGTATTTT. Its protein is CAISGGLNTDTQYF. The chain is built from TRBV10-3 and TRBJ2-3; D ambiguous. Deletions cut 4 bases from V and 2 bases from J, with 10 bases between. This CDR3 is built from 14 residues. Germline assignment: CDR1 ENHRY and CDR2 SYGVKD.

The genes are TRBV7-3 and TRBJ2-3, with TRBD1 matching 7 bases. Germline V gene lookup returns CDR1 SGHTA and CDR2 FQGTGA. CDR3 size: 13 residues. V was clipped by 2 bases and J by 5 bases; unmatched bases: 1. DNA of the CDR3: TGTGCCAGCAGCTTAGCAGGGGGAGATACGCAGTATTTT. It translates to CASSLAGGDTQYF.

This clonotype came up a few times. The rearrangement uses TRBV28 and TRBJ1-5; maybe TRBD1 (5 bases). CDR3 length equals 13 residues. Trimming took off 6 bases at V and 7 bases at J, with 13 bases between the two ends. Germline values: CDR1 MDHEN, CDR2 SYDVKM. The CDR3 here is CASRPGLPQPQHF. For the CDR3, the DNA is TGTGCCAGCAGACCGGGACTGCCGCAGCCCCAGCATTTT.

This rearrangement joins TRBV19 to TRBJ1-2, with D uncertain. V gave up 4 bases and J gave up 4 bases, with 16 bases separating them. CDR1 LNHDA and CDR2 SQIVND come from the germline V gene (reference sequence). CDR3 length equals 15 residues. The CDR3 sequence is CASSSLSPIGYGYTF. The CDR3 coding sequence is TGTGCCAGTAGTAGTCTCAGTCCGATCGGCTATGGCTACACCTTC.

This clonotype was found a few times. The rearrangement links TRBV7-2 to TRBJ2-5, with D possibly matching TRBD1 (7 bases). The CDR3 loop spans 14 amino acids. CDR1 and CDR2 from the germline V gene are SGHTA and FQGNSA. V was shortened by 6 bases and J by 7 bases, with 18 bases between the two germline ends. CDR3 coding DNA: TGTGCCAGCAGTCGCCTTGGAGGGGGCGTGACCCAGTACTTC. Translating gives CASSRLGGGVTQYF.

This clonotype was counted a few times. The chain uses TRBV15 and TRBJ2-1; 9 nucleotides align to TRBD2. Germline values: CDR1 LNHNV, CDR2 YYDKDF (reference sequence). V lost 4 bases and J lost 8; bases outside the gene matches: 12. The CDR3 has 16 residues. The CDR3 sequence: CATSKLLAGWGDEQFF. DNA of the CDR3: TGTGCCACCAGCAAACTACTAGCGGGCTGGGGGGATGAGCAGTTCTTC.

V usage is TRBV21-1 and J usage is TRBJ1-2. TRBV21-1 is shown as a pseudogene. The CDR3 sequence is 16 residues long. CDR3: CASSKEGRGEVYGYTF. DNA for the CDR3: TGTGCCAGCAGCAAAGAGGGCCGGGGGGAGGTCTATGGCTACACCTTC.

V gene TRBV6-5 combines with J gene TRBJ2-3; 10 nucleotides line up with TRBD2. Germline lookup yields CDR1 MNHEY and CDR2 SVGAGI. J was trimmed by 2 bases and V by 3 bases; bases with no gene match: 8. The CDR3 covers 17 residues. The CDR3 DNA follows: TGTGCCAGCAGTTATTGGTCTAGCGGGAGTCTCACAGATACGCAGTATTTT. This sequence encodes CASSYWSSGSLTDTQYF.

This chain connects TRBV15 to TRBJ1-5; 8 bases match TRBD1. CDR1 and CDR2 from the germline V gene are LNHNV and YYDKDF (reference sequence). V lost 5 bases and J lost 3; bases outside the gene matches: 6. CDR3 length: 15 amino acids. The CDR3 reads CATSLWGQANQPQHF. Written as DNA, the CDR3 is TGTGCCACCAGCTTATGGGGACAGGCCAATCAGCCCCAGCATTTT.

V usage is TRBV6-2 or TRBV6-3 and J usage is TRBJ1-2; tentatively, D is TRBD1 (6 bases). The germline V and J ends were trimmed by 6 bases and 4 bases, with 21 bases remaining between them. There are 16 residues in the CDR3. CDR1 is MNHEY and CDR2 is SVGEGT in the germline V gene. CDR3 sequence reads: CASSIRGSRGSYGYTF. The CDR3 nucleotides are TGTGCCAGCAGCATACGCGGAAGCAGGGGTAGCTATGGCTACACCTTC.

This chain connects TRBV6-5 to TRBJ2-3; 8 nucleotides align to TRBD2. CDR3 length: 15 amino acids. From germline, CDR1 is MNHEY and CDR2 SVGAGI. The junction had 6 bases not matched to a gene; V was cut back by 4 bases and J by 3 bases. The CDR3 sequence: CASSSRGAGTDTQYF. CDR3 bases: TGTGCCAGCAGTTCGCGGGGGGCCGGGACAGATACGCAGTATTTT.

V is TRBV7-8 and J is TRBJ2-3; a weak D match, TRBD1 (6 bases). V was pared by 3 bases and J by 3 bases, with 19 bases between. CDR1 is SGHVS, CDR2 FQNEAQ, per germline. The CDR3 length is 17 residues. The CDR3 reads CASSLGLRTVTTDTQYF. The CDR3 DNA sequence: TGTGCCAGCAGCTTGGGGTTACGGACAGTAACGACAGATACGCAGTATTTT.

This chain uses TRBV6-1 with TRBJ2-5, with D maybe TRBD2 (5 bases). This CDR3 region has 15 residues. Trimming removed 6 bases at V and 1 base at J, with 15 bases between. In germline, CDR1 is MNHNS, CDR2 SASEGT. CDR3 amino acids: CASSPPRGLQETQYF. As DNA, the CDR3 is TGTGCCAGCAGCCCCCCCAGAGGGCTCCAAGAGACCCAGTACTTC.

This clonotype was found once. The chain is built from TRBV27 and TRBJ2-7, with TRBD1 matching 7 bases. Germline CDR1 is MNHEY and CDR2 is SMNVEV (reference sequence). The length of the CDR3 is 15 residues. V lost 5 bases, J lost 2 bases, and 9 bases stayed unmatched. CDR3 bases: TGTGCCAGCAGTGCGTCCGGGACAGATCCCTACGAGCAGTACTTC. Its protein is CASSASGTDPYEQYF.

This clonotype was counted a few times. The chain combines TRBV15 with TRBJ1-1; possible D gene TRBD1, 6 bases. Germline values: CDR1 LNHNV, CDR2 YYDKDF (reference sequence). The CDR3 contains 14 residues. The V and J ends lost 0 bases and 2 bases respectively, with 7 bases between them. The CDR3 loop reads CATSRDRGNTEAFF. Here the CDR3 DNA reads TGTGCCACCAGCAGAGACAGGGGAAACACTGAAGCTTTCTTT.

This chain uses TRBV10-3 with TRBJ1-5; 7 nucleotides align to TRBD1. J was trimmed by 4 bases and V by 0 bases; bases with no gene match: 6. There are 16 residues in the CDR3. Germline V lookup: CDR1 ENHRY, CDR2 SYGVKD. The CDR3 sequence is CAISESGRGSNQPQHF. The CDR3 DNA follows: TGTGCCATCAGTGAGTCTGGCAGGGGGTCTAATCAGCCCCAGCATTTT.

Only a few counts were recorded for this clonotype. The chain carries TRBV7-2 and TRBJ1-5; TRBD1 matches at 9 bases. Germline CDR1 SGHTA, CDR2 FQGNSA. The length of the CDR3 is 14 residues. V trimming: 5 bases; J trimming: 4 bases; junction bases outside the gene matches: 3. CDR3 sequence: CASSVGTGNQPQHF. CDR3 in DNA: TGTGCCAGCAGCGTTGGGACAGGGAATCAGCCCCAGCATTTT.

The chain carries TRBV28 and TRBJ1-2, with D unresolved. The CDR3 has 12 amino acids. Trimming stripped 3 bases from V and 8 bases from J, with 10 bases between. Germline lookup yields CDR1 MDHEN and CDR2 SYDVKM. CDR3 sequence reads: CASSFGGYGYTF. In nucleotides, the CDR3 is TGTGCCAGCAGTTTTGGAGGGTACGGCTACACCTTC.

This clonotype was seen a few times. The chain recombines TRBV11-2 with TRBJ1-6; D remains ambiguous. Germline V gives CDR1 SGHAT, CDR2 FQNNGV. V dropped 4 bases and J dropped 0 bases, with 7 bases sitting between them. The CDR3 spans 15 residues. CDR3 sequence: CASSSRSSYNSPLHF. The CDR3 DNA follows: TGTGCCAGCAGCTCTAGGAGCTCCTATAATTCACCCCTCCACTTT.

This clonotype showed up just a few times. This chain uses TRBV7-9 with TRBJ2-5; perhaps TRBD2 as D (5 bases). The CDR3 contains 14 residues. V was pared by 5 bases and J by 4 bases, with 14 bases between. Germline lookup yields CDR1 SEHNR and CDR2 FQNEAQ (reference sequence). The chain's CDR3 is CASSTTGRGETQYF. DNA for the CDR3: TGTGCCAGCAGCACAACGGGTCGGGGAGAGACCCAGTACTTC.

The V gene is TRBV6-2 or TRBV6-3, the J gene TRBJ1-2; tentative D call: TRBD1 (6 bases). The length of the CDR3 is 14 residues. Trimming shortened V by 5 bases and J by 2 bases, and 12 bases separated the two germline ends. Germline V lookup: CDR1 MNHEY, CDR2 SVGEGT. CDR3 coding DNA: TGTGCCAGCAGTACTACAGGGAGAAACTATGGCTACACCTTC. Protein product: CASSTTGRNYGYTF.

V gene TRBV4-3 combines with J gene TRBJ2-6; D unclear. Germline assignment: CDR1 LGHNA and CDR2 YSLEER. There are 15 residues in the CDR3. Trimming left V 2 bases short and J 0 bases short, with 5 bases between. CDR3 sequence (DNA): TGCGCCAGCAGCCAAACAGACTCTGGGGCCAACGTCCTGACTTTC. Its protein product is CASSQTDSGANVLTF.

The rearrangement joins TRBV11-3 to TRBJ1-5, with D possibly being TRBD1 (5 bases). The CDR3 extends over 16 amino acids. V was pared by 1 base and J by 2 bases, with 12 bases between. The germline gives CDR1 SGHNT, CDR2 YENEEA. The DNA for the CDR3 is TGTGCCAGCAGCTTAGGGGGGGATATCGGCAATCAGCCCCAGCATTTT. This codes for CASSLGGDIGNQPQHF.

The chain has TRBV6-1 and TRBJ2-7; 15 bases are a match to TRBD2. Per the germline V gene, CDR1 is MNHNS and CDR2 is SASEGT. The CDR3 is made up of 16 amino acids. J was trimmed by 0 bases and V by 8 bases; bases with no gene match: 5. CDR3 protein: CASGGLAGGSSYEQYF. In nucleotides, the CDR3 is TGTGCCAGCGGGGGACTAGCGGGAGGAAGCTCCTACGAGCAGTACTTC.

This chain joins TRBV6-2 or TRBV6-3 and TRBJ2-1; D is possibly TRBD2 (5 bases). With 10 bases removed from V and 2 bases from J, the gap between germline ends came to 12 bases. Germline loops: CDR1 MNHEY, CDR2 SVGEGT. The CDR3 has 13 amino acids. The CDR3 sequence: CATRTGTYNEQFF. CDR3 DNA: TGTGCCACCCGGACGGGGACCTACAATGAGCAGTTCTTC.

On this clonotype: The conserved phenylalanine or tryptophan normally closing the CDR3 is absent here, so this likely arose from a read error. V gene TRBV20-1 combines with J gene TRBJ1-1; a possible D gene is TRBD1 (5 bases). The CDR3 is 15 amino acids. The V end was cut by 2 bases, the J end by 2 bases, with 15 bases between. Germline CDR1 and CDR2: DFQATT and SNEGSKA (reference sequence). In nucleotides, the CDR3 is TGCAGTGCTAGACCTCGAACAGGTACCAACACTGAAGCTTTCCTT. This codes for CSARPRTGTNTEAFL.

The chain joins TRBV2 to TRBJ2-3, with 7 bases aligning to TRBD2. The germline CDR1 and CDR2 sequences are SNHLY and FYNNEI. The V gene end was trimmed by 3 bases and the J gene end by 1 base; junction bases not matched to a gene: 4. The CDR3 length is 15 residues. The CDR3 DNA is TGTGCCAGCAGTGAGGGGGGGAGAGGCACAGATACGCAGTATTTT. Its protein product is CASSEGGRGTDTQYF.

The chain employs TRBV19 and TRBJ1-1; D unresolved. The CDR3 runs 14 residues. The germline V and J ends were trimmed by 1 base and 0 bases, with 6 bases remaining between them. CDR1 and CDR2 (germline): LNHDA, SQIVND (reference sequence). CDR3 amino acids: CASSIGPVNTEAFF. For the CDR3, the DNA is TGTGCCAGTAGTATAGGTCCAGTGAACACTGAAGCTTTCTTT.

This clonotype occurred a few times. The CDR3 is CASSLDREGLARYF. CDR3 in DNA: TGTGCCAGCAGCTTAGATCGTGAGGGACTAGCGAGGTACTTC. The chain recombines TRBV11-2 with TRBJ2-5; TRBD2 matches 10 bases. The V and J ends lost 0 bases and 13 bases, in that order; junction bases with no gene match: 8. Germline CDR1 reads SGHAT; CDR2 reads FQNNGV. The CDR3 has 14 amino acids.

The gene calls are TRBV20-1 and TRBJ2-3; 7 bases align to TRBD2. The trim removed 3 bases at V and 4 bases at J, leaving 10 bases unmatched. The CDR3 is made up of 15 amino acids. Germline CDR1 DFQATT, CDR2 SNEGSKA (reference sequence). The CDR3 nucleotides read TGCAGTGCTAGGGTCGCCCGGGACTACGCAGATACGCAGTATTTT. Translated: CSARVARDYADTQYF.

The genes are TRBV7-9 and TRBJ1-1; 11 positions agree with TRBD1. CDR3 length: 16 residues. Germline CDR1 and CDR2: SEHNR and FQNEAQ (reference sequence). J was trimmed by 4 bases and V by 5 bases; bases with no gene match: 9. The CDR3 nucleotides read TGTGCCAGCAGCCTGGACAGGGGGCGGGTGAGCACTGAAGCTTTCTTT. Translating it yields CASSLDRGRVSTEAFF.